What follows are 30 T cell receptor beta chains derived from one specimen sequenced in a study of control samples from healthy donors and cancer patients. Here immunoSEQ multiplex PCR was the method, and the copy in TCRdb shows in-frame clones only, minus some. The profile shows about 150,000 clones, 75% to 90% of them singletons. Specimen: blood. The source of these receptors is a man aged 25 to 40 in good health.

The chain has TRBV9 and TRBJ2-1, with D maybe TRBD2 (6 bases). Germline V gives CDR1 SGDLS, CDR2 YYNGEE. CDR3 size: 15 residues. Trimming stripped 2 bases from V and 2 bases from J, with 11 bases between. The CDR3 coding sequence is TGTGCCAGCAGCGTTAGCGGTACCGCCTACAATGAGCAGTTCTTC. It specifies CASSVSGTAYNEQFF.

The table lists this clone with a count of one. This rearrangement joins TRBV3-1 (or the pseudogene TRBV3-2) to TRBJ2-5; TRBD2 matches at 12 bases. Germline CDR1 LGHDT, CDR2 YNNKEL (reference sequence). The CDR3 is 16 amino acids. Losses at the gene ends were 3 bases for V and 4 bases for J; bases not matched to a gene: 6. The CDR3 sequence: CASSQPTSGSGETQYF. The CDR3 DNA reads as TGTGCCAGCAGCCAGCCGACTAGCGGGAGTGGAGAGACCCAGTACTTC.

The chain employs TRBV10-3 and TRBJ1-4, with a possible D match to TRBD1 (5 bases). CDR3 size: 13 residues. The V gene's germline CDR1 is ENHRY and CDR2 SYGVKD. The germline V and J ends were trimmed by 6 bases and 8 bases, with 13 bases remaining between them. CDR3 amino acids: CAIRAGPEEKLFF. The CDR3 DNA follows: TGTGCCATCAGGGCGGGGCCGGAGGAAAAACTGTTTTTT.

V and J are TRBV4-1 and TRBJ2-3; 8 nucleotides align to TRBD2. In germline, CDR1 is MGHRA, CDR2 YSYEKL. V lost 0 bases, J lost 6 bases, and 14 bases stayed unmatched. The CDR3 has 18 amino acids. CDR3 sequence reads: CASSQDRTTRGGRDTQYF. The DNA for the CDR3 is TGCGCCAGCAGCCAAGATAGGACTACACGGGGGGGGCGTGATACGCAGTATTTT.

V usage is TRBV27 and J usage is TRBJ2-7; a weak D match, TRBD1 (6 bases). The CDR3 loop spans 15 amino acids. V lost 2 bases and J lost 3, with 14 bases in between. CDR1 is MNHEY, CDR2 SMNVEV, per germline (reference sequence). The CDR3 DNA sequence: TGTGCCAGCAGTTTAGGCCGACAGGCTGTCTACGAGCAGTACTTC. It translates to CASSLGRQAVYEQYF.

This rearrangement joins TRBV28 to TRBJ1-3, with TRBD1 identical over 11 bases. The ends lost 6 bases at V and 4 bases at J; junction bases unmatched: 5. There are 15 residues in the CDR3. CDR1 MDHEN and CDR2 SYDVKM come from the germline V gene. The CDR3 DNA is TGTGCCAGCAGGTTGGACAGGGGGCCCGGAAACACCATATATTTT. The encoded protein is CASRLDRGPGNTIYF.

J is TRBJ1-4 and V is TRBV29-1; 8 nucleotides match TRBD1. This CDR3 comprises 13 residues. The trim removed 6 bases at V and 4 bases at J, leaving 4 bases unmatched. CDR1 is SQVTM and CDR2 is ANQGSEA in the germline V gene. Here the CDR3 reads CSVRTGRNEKLFF. The CDR3 region has the DNA TGCAGCGTGCGGACAGGGCGTAATGAAAAACTGTTTTTT.

The rearrangement joins TRBV21-1 to TRBJ2-1; the D segment call TRBD2 is taken from the table without a DNA check. TRBV21-1 is reported as a pseudogene. The CDR3 contains 19 residues. CDR3 DNA sequence: TGTGCCAGCTATCTTGGGACTAGCGGGAGTAGGGCGTCCTACAATGAGCAGTTCTTC. Translation gives CASYLGTSGSRASYNEQFF.

This chain uses TRBV18 with TRBJ1-2, with 7 bases identical to TRBD1. The CDR3 covers 15 residues. V trimming: 2 bases; J trimming: 2 bases; junction bases outside the gene matches: 5. Germline V CDR1 and CDR2: KGHSH, LQKENI. The CDR3 nucleotides read TGTGCCAGCTCACCAACGGGACAGCTGAACTATGGCTACACCTTC. It translates to CASSPTGQLNYGYTF.

V and J are TRBV6-5 and TRBJ1-1, with D perhaps TRBD1 (5 bases). The CDR3 runs 14 residues. Between the trimmed V and J ends, which lost 8 bases and 1 base, there was a span of 14 bases. In germline, CDR1 is MNHEY, CDR2 SVGAGI. In DNA, the CDR3 is TGTGCCAGCCTCAGGTATAGGGGGAACACTGAAGCTTTCTTT. Amino acids: CASLRYRGNTEAFF.

The rearrangement uses TRBV6-2 or TRBV6-3 and TRBJ2-7; the D gene is possibly TRBD2 (5 bases). V was clipped by 4 bases and J by 0 bases, with 16 bases between them. The CDR3 contains 16 residues. The germline V gene encodes CDR1 MNHEY and CDR2 SVGEGT. The chain's CDR3 is CASSSTQTMSSYEQYF. CDR3 nucleotide sequence: TGTGCCAGCAGTTCTACTCAGACTATGAGCTCCTACGAGCAGTACTTC.

This CDR3 reads CAWKSPLRVNTEAFF. The CDR3 DNA sequence: TGTGCCTGGAAGTCCCCGCTACGGGTGAACACTGAAGCTTTCTTT. V and J are TRBV30 and TRBJ1-1, with unresolved D. CDR1 is GTSNPN, CDR2 SVGIG, per germline (reference sequence). The CDR3 runs 15 residues. V lost 4 bases, J lost 0 bases, and 15 bases lay in between.

This chain links TRBV19 with TRBJ2-7, with D perhaps matching TRBD1 (6 bases). CDR1 LNHDA and CDR2 SQIVND come from the germline V gene (reference sequence). The CDR3 sequence is 13 residues long. V was pared by 1 base and J by 2 bases, with 6 bases between. CDR3 in amino acids: CASSIGTAYEQYF. The DNA of the CDR3 is TGTGCCAGTAGTATAGGGACAGCCTACGAGCAGTACTTC.

The V gene is TRBV7-2, the J gene TRBJ2-5; the match to TRBD2 covers 10 bases. Looked up from germline, CDR1 is SGHTA and CDR2 is FQGNSA. The V and J ends lost 1 base and 4 bases, in that order; junction bases with no gene match: 6. The CDR3 is 16 amino acids. The CDR3 region has the DNA TGTGCCAGCAGCTTAGTACCAGCGGGGGGGCTAGAGACCCAGTACTTC. It yields the protein CASSLVPAGGLETQYF. Using reference TRBV7-2 and TRBJ2-5 for the parts outside the CDR3, the full variable domain is GAGVSQSPSNKVTEKGKDVELRCDPISGHTALYWYRQSLGQGLEFLIYFQGNSAPDKSGLPSDRFSAERTGGSVSTLTIQRTQQEDSAVYLCASSLVPAGGLETQYFGPGTRLLVL.

CDR3 in amino acids: CASSPTGAGGASETQYF. The DNA for the CDR3 is TGTGCCAGCAGCCCCACAGGGGCTGGGGGGGCTTCGGAGACCCAGTACTTC. The chain combines TRBV9 with TRBJ2-5; D may match TRBD1 or TRBD2 (7 bases each). In germline, CDR1 is SGDLS, CDR2 YYNGEE. Trimming pared 4 bases from V and 5 bases from J, leaving 24 bases between. The CDR3 is made up of 17 amino acids.

V gene TRBV6-4 combines with J gene TRBJ2-1, with D possibly matching TRBD2 (5 bases). V lost 6 bases and J lost 0, with 15 bases in between. Germline V gene lookup returns CDR1 MRHNA and CDR2 SNTAGT. The CDR3 is 16 residues long. As DNA, the CDR3 is TGTGCCAGCAGCCTTTATGTAGGGAGCTCCTACAATGAGCAGTTCTTC. Translated, it gives CASSLYVGSSYNEQFF.

This clone appeared a single time. The V call is TRBV6-5, the J call TRBJ1-4, with 7 nucleotides matching TRBD1. The CDR3 spans 15 residues. Germline CDR1 MNHEY, CDR2 SVGAGI. J lost 7 bases, V lost 7 bases, and 12 bases had no gene match. The CDR3 bases are TGTGCCAGCACCGAGGAACAGGGGTTGGTTGAAAAACTGTTTTTT. Protein sequence: CASTEEQGLVEKLFF.

The chain combines TRBV10-2 with TRBJ1-1, with a tentative D call TRBD1 (6 bases). Trimming took 7 bases from V and 1 from J, leaving 10 bases between them. The germline CDR1 and CDR2 sequences are WSHSY and SAAADI. The CDR3 sequence is 13 residues long. The CDR3 region has the DNA TGCGCCAGCACGACACAGGGGAACACTGAAGCTTTCTTT. Translation: CASTTQGNTEAFF.

This chain connects TRBV11-2 to TRBJ2-5; possibly TRBD1 or TRBD2 for D (5 bases each). Trimming took off 3 bases at V and 5 bases at J, with 10 bases between the two ends. CDR3 size: 13 residues. Germline CDR1 reads SGHAT; CDR2 reads FQNNGV. The CDR3 DNA reads TGTGCCAGCAGCTTTGGGGGAAAGGAGACCCAGTACTTC. Translated: CASSFGGKETQYF.

The rearrangement joins TRBV9 to TRBJ2-5; 10 bases line up with TRBD1. Germline V lookup: CDR1 SGDLS, CDR2 YYNGEE. The ends lost 1 base at V and 5 bases at J; junction bases unmatched: 8. CDR3 length equals 16 residues. CDR3: CASSVTGTGEWETQYF. The CDR3 region has the DNA TGTGCCAGCAGCGTAACCGGGACAGGGGAATGGGAGACCCAGTACTTC.

This clone was recorded once. The chain links TRBV25-1 to TRBJ2-2; TRBD1 matches 7 bases. Germline lookup yields CDR1 MGHDK and CDR2 SYGVNS. The CDR3 loop spans 15 amino acids. The J segment lost 5 bases and the V segment lost 6 bases, leaving 9 bases of the junction unmatched. In DNA, the CDR3 is TGTGCCAGCAGCGGACAGGTCGAGGGGACCGGGGAGCTGTTTTTT. Protein: CASSGQVEGTGELFF. The whole variable domain, remainder taken from reference TRBV25-1 and TRBJ2-2, is EADIYQTPRYLVIGTGKKITLECSQTMGHDKMYWYQQDPGMELHLIHYSYGVNSTEKGDLSSESTVSRIRTEHFPLTLESARPSHTSQYLCASSGQVEGTGELFFGEGSRLTVL.

This clone was seen more than once but under ten times. This chain joins TRBV23-1 and TRBJ2-3; no clear D. TRBV23-1 is annotated as an ORF whose role is uncertain. This CDR3 region has 16 residues. Trimming left V 6 bases short and J 4 bases short, with 20 bases between. In DNA, the CDR3 is TGCGCCAGCAGCCGAGTGACTGGCGAGGTCCCAGATACGCAGTATTTT. It yields the protein CASSRVTGEVPDTQYF.

The chain recombines TRBV5-4 with TRBJ1-1; D not certain. Trimming removed 0 bases at V and 1 base at J, with 19 bases between. This CDR3 spans 18 amino acids. Germline V gene data show CDR1 as SGHNT and CDR2 as YYREEE (reference sequence). The CDR3 loop is CASSLVAEGGGSNTEAFF. The CDR3 DNA sequence: TGTGCCAGCAGCTTGGTGGCGGAGGGCGGAGGTTCGAACACTGAAGCTTTCTTT.

Comment on this clone: At the DNA level, this CDR3 is encoded by other sequences in the same sample as well. The chain is built from TRBV4-3 and TRBJ1-4, with D uncertain. The germline V gene has CDR1 LGHNA and CDR2 YSLEER. The CDR3 contains 16 residues. Trimming cost V 0 bases and J 2 bases, with 10 bases left between them. This chain's CDR3 is CASSQDLGATNEKLFF. The CDR3 nucleotides read TGCGCCAGCAGCCAAGATCTGGGAGCCACTAATGAAAAACTGTTTTTT.

V gene TRBV24-1 combines with J gene TRBJ2-7; D is ambiguous. The V and J ends lost 3 bases and 3 bases respectively, with 8 bases between them. There are 13 residues in the CDR3. The germline gives CDR1 KGHDR, CDR2 SFDVKD. Here the CDR3 DNA reads TGTGCCACCAGTGATCCCAACAGCTACGAGCAGTACTTC. Its protein is CATSDPNSYEQYF.

This clone has only one observation. The J gene is TRBJ2-7, the V gene TRBV10-3; D perhaps matches TRBD1 (6 bases). Per the germline V gene, CDR1 is ENHRY and CDR2 is SYGVKD. Trimming took off 6 bases at V and 3 bases at J, with 9 bases between the two ends. The CDR3 is made up of 12 amino acids. The CDR3 sequence is CAIRDRDYEQYF. The CDR3 region has the DNA TGTGCCATCAGGGACAGAGACTACGAGCAGTACTTC.

The rearrangement joins TRBV5-8 to TRBJ2-5, with a possible D match to TRBD2 (5 bases). Trimming shortened V by 1 base and J by 5 bases, and 9 bases separated the two germline ends. The CDR3 is 13 amino acids. The germline V gene encodes CDR1 SGHTS and CDR2 YDEGEE. The CDR3 DNA reads TGTGCCAGCAGCTTGCGCGGGCGGGAGACCCAGTACTTC. It codes for CASSLRGRETQYF.

The CDR3 region is CASSLGTSGGSEQYF. The CDR3 DNA follows: TGTGCCAGCAGCTTGGGGACTAGCGGGGGGAGCGAGCAGTACTTC. This chain connects TRBV5-8 to TRBJ2-7, with 14 bases lining up with TRBD2. The germline V gene has CDR1 SGHTS and CDR2 YDEGEE. With 0 bases clipped from V and 6 bases from J, the junction kept 2 bases outside the gene matches. The CDR3 is 15 residues long.

The V and J genes are TRBV9 and TRBJ1-4, with D perhaps matching TRBD1 (5 bases). Trimming removed 4 bases from V and 12 bases from J, with 16 bases in between. The V gene's germline CDR1 is SGDLS and CDR2 YYNGEE. The CDR3 runs 13 residues. CDR3 region: CASSPGEGVELFF. DNA for the CDR3: TGTGCCAGCAGCCCGGGGGAAGGCGTAGAACTGTTTTTT.

This clone appeared a single time. This chain links TRBV9 with TRBJ1-1; D is possibly TRBD1 (6 bases). The CDR3 runs to 13 residues. Trimming stripped 3 bases from V and 11 bases from J, with 17 bases between. CDR1 and CDR2 (germline): SGDLS, YYNGEE. CDR3 residues: CASSDSAGDKAFF. The CDR3 DNA reads TGTGCCAGCAGCGACTCCGCAGGGGACAAGGCTTTCTTT.